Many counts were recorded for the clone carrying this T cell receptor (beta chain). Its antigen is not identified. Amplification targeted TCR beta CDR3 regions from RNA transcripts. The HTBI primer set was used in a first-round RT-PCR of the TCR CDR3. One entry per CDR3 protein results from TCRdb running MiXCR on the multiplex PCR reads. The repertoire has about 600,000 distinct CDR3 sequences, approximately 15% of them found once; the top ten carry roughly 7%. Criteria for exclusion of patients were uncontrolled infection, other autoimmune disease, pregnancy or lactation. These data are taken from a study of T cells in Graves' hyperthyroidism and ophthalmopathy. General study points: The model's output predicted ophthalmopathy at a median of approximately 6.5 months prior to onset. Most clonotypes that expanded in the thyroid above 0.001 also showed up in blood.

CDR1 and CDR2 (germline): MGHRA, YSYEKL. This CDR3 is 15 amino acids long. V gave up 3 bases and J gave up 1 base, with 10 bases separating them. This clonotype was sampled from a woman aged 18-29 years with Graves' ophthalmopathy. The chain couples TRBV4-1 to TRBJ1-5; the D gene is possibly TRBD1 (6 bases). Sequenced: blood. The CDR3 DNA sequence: TGCGCCAGCAGCCAGGAGGGGGGGAGCAATCAGCCCCAGCATTTT. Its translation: CASSQEGGSNQPQHF.